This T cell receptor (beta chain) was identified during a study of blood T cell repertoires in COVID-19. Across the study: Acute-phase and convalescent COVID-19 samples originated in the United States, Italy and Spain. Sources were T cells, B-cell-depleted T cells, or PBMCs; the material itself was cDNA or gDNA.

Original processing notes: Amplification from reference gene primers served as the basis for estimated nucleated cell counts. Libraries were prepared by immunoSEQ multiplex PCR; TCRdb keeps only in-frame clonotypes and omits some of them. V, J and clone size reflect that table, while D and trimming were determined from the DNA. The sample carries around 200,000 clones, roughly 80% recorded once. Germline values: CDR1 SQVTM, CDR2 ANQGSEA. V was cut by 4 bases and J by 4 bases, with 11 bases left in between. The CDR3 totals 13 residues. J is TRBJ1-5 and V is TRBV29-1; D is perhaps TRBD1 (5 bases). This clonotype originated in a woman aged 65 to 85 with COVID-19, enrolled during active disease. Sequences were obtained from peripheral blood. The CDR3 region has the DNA TGCAGCGTTGGTTCAGGGTTAAATCAGCCCCAGCATTTT. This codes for CSVGSGLNQPQHF.